This T cell receptor (beta chain) came from a study of OX40 agonist ivuxolimab in advanced cancers. Sequenced by immunoSEQ multiplex PCR; TCRdb stores in-frame clones only, minus some. The table records some 11,000 clones, 80% of them present only once. Sequencing used CD4+ or CD8+ T cells sorted from blood, obtained in a trial of the OX40 agonist ivuxolimab. This clonotype was obtained from an adult with an advanced solid tumor such as melanoma, head and neck, liver or kidney cancer.

The CDR3 bases are TGCAGCGTTGAAGCCCGGGGGACAGACGAGCAGTACTTC. Protein product: CSVEARGTDEQYF. The chain employs TRBV29-1 and TRBJ2-7, with D possibly being TRBD1 (7 bases). The V end was cut by 1 base, the J end by 5 bases, with 12 bases between. The CDR3 has 13 amino acids. Germline values: CDR1 SQVTM, CDR2 ANQGSEA.